The 20 T cell receptor beta chains below all came from one sample that was sequenced in a study of cytotoxic CD8 clonotypes in ibrutinib-treated CLL (dated by TCRdb to the early 2020s). Library construction relied on the immunoSEQ multiplex PCR assay. TCRdb holds this immuneACCESS table with in-frame rearrangements only. Some clones are missing; in checked studies, unresolved V genes explain under half, and the rest has no known cause. In this sample the table shows about 140,000 clones, around 93% of which occur a single time. Of the sample, 11% falls within the top ten clones. Taken with the paper, the label for time point translates to: approximately twelve months on ibrutinib. The sample in question was PBMCs, obtained after 12 months of ibrutinib treatment. The receptor source for this set is a human donor with chronic lymphocytic leukemia.

The chain is built from TRBV28 and TRBJ2-2, with 9 positions matching TRBD2. Germline assignment: CDR1 MDHEN and CDR2 SYDVKM. The CDR3 contains 17 residues. The J segment lost 7 bases and the V segment lost 5 bases, leaving 14 bases of the junction unmatched. This CDR3 reads CASSQPGTSNSIGELFF. The CDR3 region has the DNA TGTGCCAGCAGTCAACCTGGGACTAGCAATAGCATCGGGGAGCTGTTTTTT.

The chain uses TRBV5-1 and TRBJ1-2; weak D call: TRBD1 (6 bases). Trimming stripped 4 bases from V and 8 bases from J, with 18 bases between. There are 14 residues in the CDR3. Germline-derived CDR1 and CDR2 are SGHRS and YFSETQ. CDR3 DNA sequence: TGCGCCAGCAGCGATCGGGACACCCCTTCCGGCTACACCTTC. Protein sequence: CASSDRDTPSGYTF.

J is TRBJ2-7 and V is TRBV28, with 8 bases fitting TRBD1. CDR1 MDHEN and CDR2 SYDVKM come from the germline V gene. Unmatched junction bases numbered 20, after V lost 7 bases and J lost 6 bases. There are 17 residues in the CDR3. The CDR3 bases are TGTGCCAGCACCCTCGACTTGGTACAGGGGGATTCGTTCGAGCAGTACTTC. The encoded protein is CASTLDLVQGDSFEQYF.

This chain uses TRBV7-9 with TRBJ1-1; D gene ambiguous. V lost 5 bases and J 0 bases, leaving 10 bases between the germline ends. There are 14 residues in the CDR3. CDR1 SEHNR and CDR2 FQNEAQ come from the germline V gene (reference sequence). This CDR3 reads CASSPGNVNTEAFF. The CDR3 region has the DNA TGTGCCAGCAGCCCGGGGAATGTGAACACTGAAGCTTTCTTT.

The chain has TRBV10-3 and TRBJ2-2; a possible D gene is TRBD2 (5 bases). V lost 4 bases and J lost 0, with 21 bases in between. The CDR3 contains 19 residues. Looked up from germline, CDR1 is ENHRY and CDR2 is SYGVKD. CDR3 nucleotide sequence: TGTGCCATCAGTGGGGGTAAGCTTGGCGGGCGGACGAACACCGGGGAGCTGTTTTTT. It codes for CAISGGKLGGRTNTGELFF.

This clone appeared a few times. The chain has TRBV9 and TRBJ1-1, with no clear D. Germline V gene data show CDR1 as SGDLS and CDR2 as YYNGEE. The V end lost 0 bases, the J end lost 0 bases, and 6 bases lay between the germline ends. This CDR3 comprises 14 residues. CDR3 DNA sequence: TGTGCCAGCAGCGTAGGAGCTTTGAACACTGAAGCTTTCTTT. It translates to CASSVGALNTEAFF.

The rearrangement joins TRBV29-1 to TRBJ2-7; D gene unclear. The ends were cut back, 5 bases at V and 0 bases at J, with 11 bases in the middle. The V gene's germline CDR1 is SQVTM and CDR2 ANQGSEA. The CDR3 is 13 residues long. The CDR3 region is CSVKAAVSYEQYF. CDR3 sequence (DNA): TGCAGCGTTAAAGCCGCAGTCTCCTACGAGCAGTACTTC.

The chain employs TRBV7-8 and TRBJ2-2; 10 nucleotides align to TRBD2. This CDR3 region has 18 residues. V lost 0 bases and J lost 9; bases outside the gene matches: 13. CDR1 is SGHVS and CDR2 is FQNEAQ in the germline V gene. CDR3 bases: TGTGCCAGCAGCTTAGCACCCGCCCGGGCTAGCGGGGGAAGGGAGCTGTTTTTT. Residues: CASSLAPARASGGRELFF.

The CDR3 DNA reads TGTGCCAGCAGGCCTCAGGGGACTGGAAACACCATATATTTT. Translated: CASRPQGTGNTIYF. This chain uses TRBV6-5 with TRBJ1-3; maybe TRBD1 (6 bases). The germline V gene has CDR1 MNHEY and CDR2 SVGAGI. The CDR3 is 14 residues long. The germline V and J ends were trimmed by 6 bases and 2 bases, with 11 bases remaining between them.

V and J are TRBV30 and TRBJ1-4; perhaps TRBD1 as D (5 bases). Germline V gives CDR1 GTSNPN, CDR2 SVGIG (reference sequence). The CDR3 sequence is 13 residues long. Trimming cost V 4 bases and J 7 bases, with 13 bases left between them. The CDR3 region has the DNA TGTGCCTGGAACACAGGAGTGGGTGAAAAACTGTTTTTT. Translation: CAWNTGVGEKLFF.

The V gene is TRBV27, the J gene TRBJ2-3; 11 bases align to TRBD2. The CDR3 extends over 17 amino acids. Trimming removed 3 bases from V and 6 bases from J; junction bases left unmatched: 11. Per the germline V gene, CDR1 is MNHEY and CDR2 is SMNVEV (reference sequence). The CDR3 DNA reads TGTGCCAGCAGTTTGCCTGTACTAGCGGGAGTTCCCGATACGCAGTATTTT. This sequence encodes CASSLPVLAGVPDTQYF.

The V call is TRBV7-9, the J call TRBJ1-3; no firm D call. This CDR3 contains 16 residues. V lost 1 base to trimming and J lost 3 bases, with 13 bases between them. Germline V gene data show CDR1 as SEHNR and CDR2 as FQNEAQ (reference sequence). Here the CDR3 DNA reads TGTGCCAGCAGCTTAGTCGAGTTCCAGGATGGAAACACCATATATTTT. It specifies CASSLVEFQDGNTIYF.

This chain uses TRBV19 with TRBJ2-7; D gene unclear. Germline-derived CDR1 and CDR2 are LNHDA and SQIVND (reference sequence). This CDR3 contains 15 residues. The germline V and J ends were trimmed by 9 bases and 6 bases, with 24 bases remaining between them. The CDR3 DNA sequence: TGTGCCAGCAGCTTGGGGTGGTCACGAGACCTCGAGCAGTACTTC. It encodes CASSLGWSRDLEQYF.

The V and J genes are TRBV5-1 and TRBJ2-1; TRBD2 aligns across 7 bases. Germline CDR1 is SGHRS and CDR2 is YFSETQ. J gave up 4 bases and V 7 bases, and 11 bases lay outside the gene matches. The CDR3 length is 15 residues. The CDR3 nucleotides are TGCGCCAGCGGAAACTCACTAGCGATATACAATGAGCAGTTCTTC. Translation: CASGNSLAIYNEQFF.

The chain links TRBV18 to TRBJ1-1, with D possibly TRBD1 on 5 matching bases. Trimming removed 3 bases at V and 5 bases at J, with 13 bases between. CDR1 KGHSH and CDR2 LQKENI come from the germline V gene. The CDR3 runs to 14 residues. The CDR3 region has the DNA TGTGCCAGCTCACCTGGGGCCCAGGGTACTGAAGCTTTCTTT. Translating gives CASSPGAQGTEAFF. Variable domain in full (rest from reference TRBV18 and TRBJ1-1): NAGVMQNPRHLVRRRGQEARLRCSPMKGHSHVYWYRQLPEEGLKFMVYLQKENIIDESGMPKERFSAEFPKEGPSILRIQQVVRGDSAAYFCASSPGAQGTEAFFGQGTRLTVV.

The rearrangement joins TRBV19 to TRBJ2-7, with a possible D match to TRBD1 (6 bases). Per germline, CDR1 LNHDA and CDR2 SQIVND (reference sequence). The CDR3 spans 15 residues. Trimming shortened V by 6 bases and J by 0 bases, and 15 bases separated the two germline ends. The CDR3 protein is CASRPTGSNSYEQYF. The CDR3, as DNA: TGTGCCAGTAGACCCACAGGGTCTAACTCCTACGAGCAGTACTTC. The full variable domain, with the rest looked up from reference TRBV19 and TRBJ2-7, is DGGITQSPKYLFRKEGQNVTLSCEQNLNHDAMYWYRQDPGQGLRLIYYSQIVNDFQKGDIAEGYSVSREKKESFPLTVTSAQKNPTAFYLCASRPTGSNSYEQYFGPGTRLTVT.

This chain uses TRBV28 with TRBJ2-1; 7 bases map to TRBD2. Germline V lookup: CDR1 MDHEN, CDR2 SYDVKM. This CDR3 is 16 amino acids long. Unmatched junction bases numbered 14, after V lost 7 bases and J lost 5 bases. CDR3 loop: CASISYGRESDNEQFF. DNA for the CDR3: TGTGCCAGCATCTCGTATGGGCGGGAGTCGGACAATGAGCAGTTCTTC.

The DNA of the CDR3 is TGTGCCAGCAGCCAATATTTAATACTGGGCCAGCCGACTCAGTCAACTAATGAAAAACTGTTTTTT. Translating it yields CASSQYLILGQPTQSTNEKLFF. This chain uses TRBV16 with TRBJ1-4; D call uncertain. Germline loops: CDR1 KGHSY, CDR2 FQNENV. The CDR3 spans 22 residues. Deletions cut 1 base from V and 0 bases from J, with 27 bases between.

This rearrangement joins TRBV2 to TRBJ2-4; D might be TRBD2 (6 bases). Trimming cost V 8 bases and J 0 bases, with 20 bases left between them. The CDR3 has 17 amino acids. Germline values: CDR1 SNHLY, CDR2 FYNNEI. The CDR3 here is CASQEGGLRLAKNIQYF. The CDR3 DNA reads TGTGCCAGCCAAGAGGGAGGTCTTCGGCTAGCCAAAAACATTCAGTACTTC.

The chain recombines TRBV5-6 with TRBJ1-1; no reliable D call. Germline loops: CDR1 SGHDT, CDR2 YYEEEE. V lost 4 bases to trimming and J lost 0 bases, with 10 bases between them. The CDR3 sequence is 14 residues long. The CDR3 DNA follows: TGTGCCAGCAGCCCATCTGCGGTGAACACTGAAGCTTTCTTT. Translation gives CASSPSAVNTEAFF.